These 28 T cell receptor beta chains were all obtained from the same sample, sequenced in a study of blood T cell repertoires in COVID-19. Profiled with immunoSEQ multiplex PCR; TCRdb holds only in-frame clones, not every one. Among about 220,000 clones listed, less than 85% were seen once. The sequencing input was peripheral blood. Receptors were obtained from a woman aged 70-85 years with acute or convalescent COVID-19.

Note on this clone: Because the CDR3 is missing its conserved closing phenylalanine or tryptophan, this is likely a read error. It is unclear where the CDR3 begins or ends on the DNA, so no DNA is shown, and the CDR3 is as TCRdb lists it. This chain joins TRBV5-1 and TRBJ1-2; the DNA was not compared with TRBD1, the D call given in the table. Counting both end residues, the CDR3 totals 14 amino acids. Germline lookup yields CDR1 SGHRS and CDR2 YFSETQ. CDR3 in amino acids: CASSPRTGTVPTLR.

The count of this clone is one. The J gene is TRBJ2-7, the V gene TRBV7-9; TRBD1 matches 9 bases. This CDR3 has 16 amino acids. CDR1 and CDR2 (germline): SEHNR, FQNEAQ (reference sequence). The V and J ends lost 1 base and 0 bases, in that order; junction bases with no gene match: 4. CDR3 in DNA: TGTGCCAGCAGCTTAGTTGGACAGGGGCCCTCCTACGAGCAGTACTTC. It encodes CASSLVGQGPSYEQYF.

This sequence joins TRBV24-1 and TRBJ1-4; 10 nucleotides line up with TRBD1. The length of the CDR3 is 18 residues. The germline V gene encodes CDR1 KGHDR and CDR2 SFDVKD. V dropped 3 bases and J dropped 6; count of bases not matched to a gene: 12. In nucleotides, the CDR3 is TGTGCCACCAGTGATCCGCGGGACAGGGGACATTCGGATGAAAAACTGTTTTTT. Its protein is CATSDPRDRGHSDEKLFF.

This clone has only one observation. The chain is built from TRBV2 and TRBJ1-5, with D possibly matching TRBD1 (6 bases). Germline values: CDR1 SNHLY, CDR2 FYNNEI. CDR3 length equals 12 residues. V was pared by 6 bases and J by 6 bases, with 9 bases between. The CDR3 coding sequence is TGTGCCAGCAGGGGGACATCTCAGCCCCAGCATTTT. Translating it yields CASRGTSQPQHF.

J is TRBJ2-1 and V is TRBV6-2 or TRBV6-3; D might be TRBD2 (6 bases). CDR1 MNHEY and CDR2 SVGEGT come from the germline V gene. This CDR3 is built from 14 residues. V lost 2 bases and J 6 bases, leaving 11 bases between the germline ends. CDR3 region: CASSYAGISNEQFF. CDR3 coding DNA: TGTGCCAGCAGTTACGCGGGGATAAGCAATGAGCAGTTCTTC.

The rearrangement joins TRBV10-2 to TRBJ1-4; the match to TRBD1 covers 9 bases. Germline loops: CDR1 WSHSY, CDR2 SAAADI. V was clipped by 8 bases and J by 8 bases; unmatched bases: 9. This CDR3 contains 14 residues. The CDR3 protein is CASGETGGGEKLFF. In DNA, the CDR3 is TGCGCCAGCGGGGAGACAGGGGGAGGGGAAAAACTGTTTTTT.

About this clone itself: One junction end does not reproduce the germline sequence, and a read error may be involved. The V and J genes are TRBV7-2 and TRBJ2-2; the match to TRBD2 covers 15 bases. CDR1 is SGHTA, CDR2 FQGNSA, per germline. The CDR3 consists of 13 residues. The CDR3 sequence is CASSMGLAGGLFF. As DNA, the CDR3 is TGTGCCAGCAGCATGGGACTAGCGGGGGGGCTGTTTTTT.

The chain uses TRBV11-3 and TRBJ2-1; 12 nucleotides match TRBD2. V lost 2 bases, J lost 2 bases, and 4 bases stayed unmatched. This CDR3 is built from 17 residues. Germline V gene sequence: CDR1 SGHNT, CDR2 YENEEA. CDR3 amino acids: CASSLSSGGAPYNEQFF. DNA of the CDR3: TGTGCCAGCAGCTTATCTAGCGGGGGGGCCCCCTACAATGAGCAGTTCTTC.

The chain employs TRBV7-2 and TRBJ2-7; 11 bases are shared with TRBD2. V lost 3 bases to trimming and J lost 7 bases; unmatched junction nucleotides: 5. CDR3 size: 14 residues. CDR1 and CDR2 (germline): SGHTA, FQGNSA. CDR3 loop: CASSFRLAGSEQYF. Written as DNA, the CDR3 is TGTGCCAGCAGCTTCCGACTAGCGGGGTCTGAGCAGTACTTC.

This chain joins TRBV24-1 and TRBJ2-3, with TRBD1 matching over 9 bases. The length of the CDR3 is 16 residues. The V segment lost 3 bases and the J segment 8 bases; nucleotides outside the gene matches: 11. Germline values: CDR1 KGHDR, CDR2 SFDVKD. CDR3 region: CATSDLSRTGEGTQYF. The CDR3, as DNA: TGTGCCACCAGTGATCTATCTCGGACAGGGGAGGGTACGCAGTATTTT.

This clone was detected once. The chain is built from TRBV5-1 and TRBJ2-5; perhaps TRBD2 as D (6 bases). CDR1 SGHRS and CDR2 YFSETQ come from the germline V gene. V lost 4 bases to trimming and J lost 1 base, with 17 bases between them. The CDR3 has 16 residues. CDR3 amino acids: CASSPGVALFQETQYF. As DNA, the CDR3 is TGCGCCAGCAGCCCGGGGGTAGCGCTCTTCCAAGAGACCCAGTACTTC.

The chain links TRBV30 to TRBJ1-5; 7 bases agree with TRBD1. This CDR3 has 17 residues. The V gene's germline CDR1 is GTSNPN and CDR2 SVGIG (reference sequence). The V and J ends lost 2 bases and 9 bases, in that order; junction bases with no gene match: 19. The CDR3 sequence: CAWSNRRTGGGPAPQHF. The CDR3 DNA follows: TGTGCCTGGAGTAACCGCAGGACAGGTGGGGGACCCGCGCCCCAGCATTTT.

V is TRBV11-2 and J is TRBJ1-2; D perhaps matches TRBD1 (6 bases). Per germline, CDR1 SGHAT and CDR2 FQNNGV. The CDR3 contains 12 residues. V lost 5 bases to trimming and J lost 8 bases, with 12 bases between them. The CDR3 DNA reads TGTGCCAGCAGCCCCGGACAGTGGGGCTACACCTTC. This gives the protein CASSPGQWGYTF.

The rearrangement joins TRBV10-2 to TRBJ1-2; 9 bases are a match to TRBD1. V dropped 6 bases and J dropped 5; count of bases not matched to a gene: 7. Germline V gives CDR1 WSHSY, CDR2 SAAADI. The CDR3 extends over 14 amino acids. In nucleotides, the CDR3 is TGCGCCAGCAGACAGGGGGCCAAAGATTATGGCTACACCTTC. Residues: CASRQGAKDYGYTF.

The rearrangement links TRBV7-9 to TRBJ2-2; tentative D call: TRBD1 (5 bases). Looked up from germline, CDR1 is SEHNR and CDR2 is FQNEAQ (reference sequence). The CDR3 contains 16 residues. The V end lost 9 bases, the J end lost 0 bases, and 17 bases lay between the germline ends. CDR3: CASNIGAGTNTGELFF. In DNA, the CDR3 is TGTGCCAGTAATATAGGGGCAGGGACGAACACCGGGGAGCTGTTTTTT.

J is TRBJ1-4 and V is TRBV19, with D perhaps TRBD1 (5 bases). Between the trimmed V and J ends, which lost 5 bases and 6 bases, there was a span of 16 bases. This CDR3 is 15 amino acids long. Germline V gene data show CDR1 as LNHDA and CDR2 as SQIVND (reference sequence). CDR3 loop: CASSGDGHKDEKLFF. In nucleotides, the CDR3 is TGTGCCAGTAGTGGGGATGGACATAAAGATGAAAAACTGTTTTTT.

The V and J genes are TRBV11-2 and TRBJ2-7, with TRBD2 matching 14 bases. CDR3 size: 18 residues. Trimming cost V 3 bases and J 0 bases; bases outside gene matches: 7. Germline V gene data show CDR1 as SGHAT and CDR2 as FQNNGV. The CDR3 loop is CASSFGLAGGRSSYEQYF. CDR3 coding DNA: TGTGCCAGCAGCTTCGGACTAGCGGGGGGAAGGAGCTCCTACGAGCAGTACTTC.

The rearrangement links TRBV5-1 to TRBJ2-2; TRBD2 is a possible D gene (6 bases). Germline V gene sequence: CDR1 SGHRS, CDR2 YFSETQ. Deletions cut 5 bases from V and 3 bases from J, with 14 bases between. The CDR3 totals 15 residues. The CDR3 DNA reads TGCGCCAGCAGTTCAATGGGGGGTTACACCGGGGAGCTGTTTTTT. Residues: CASSSMGGYTGELFF.

J is TRBJ2-2 and V is TRBV20-1, with D uncertain. V was clipped by 6 bases and J by 3 bases, with 5 bases between them. This CDR3 spans 11 amino acids. Germline assignment: CDR1 DFQATT and CDR2 SNEGSKA (reference sequence). CDR3 protein: CSAEYTGELFF. CDR3 coding DNA: TGCAGTGCGGAGTACACCGGGGAGCTGTTTTTT.

The chain has TRBV10-1 and TRBJ2-4; TRBD2 is a possible D gene (6 bases). The germline V and J ends were trimmed by 6 bases and 0 bases, with 12 bases remaining between them. CDR3 size: 15 residues. Germline V CDR1 and CDR2: WNHNN, SYGVQD (reference sequence). CDR3 DNA sequence: TGCGCCAGCAGGCCACCGGGACTAGCCAAAAACATTCAGTACTTC. This sequence encodes CASRPPGLAKNIQYF.

The rearrangement uses TRBV6-1 and TRBJ2-5; TRBD1 might be the D (6 bases). The V and J ends lost 2 bases and 4 bases respectively, with 14 bases between them. This CDR3 spans 15 amino acids. CDR1 and CDR2 (germline): MNHNS, SASEGT. CDR3 amino acids: CASSETGYGRETQYF. DNA of the CDR3: TGTGCCAGCAGTGAAACAGGGTACGGTCGAGAGACCCAGTACTTC.

The gene calls are TRBV18 and TRBJ2-3; D not resolved. The V gene lost 3 bases and the J gene lost 5 bases, with 9 bases spanning the gap. This CDR3 contains 13 residues. CDR1 is KGHSH and CDR2 is LQKENI in the germline V gene. The CDR3 DNA reads as TGTGCCAGCTCACCCAGAGAGCGAGATACGCAGTATTTT. Its translation: CASSPRERDTQYF.

This chain links TRBV19 with TRBJ2-5, with D perhaps matching TRBD1 (6 bases). The CDR3 covers 14 residues. V was pared by 1 base and J by 4 bases, with 10 bases between. Germline CDR1 LNHDA, CDR2 SQIVND (reference sequence). CDR3 bases: TGTGCCAGTAGTATAGTTGACAGGAGAGAGACCCAGTACTTC. The encoded protein is CASSIVDRRETQYF. The variable domain in full, with the rest retrieved from reference TRBV19 and TRBJ2-5, is DGGITQSPKYLFRKEGQNVTLSCEQNLNHDAMYWYRQDPGQGLRLIYYSQIVNDFQKGDIAEGYSVSREKKESFPLTVTSAQKNPTAFYLCASSIVDRRETQYFGPGTRLLVL.

This clone was seen a few times. V gene TRBV3-1 (or the pseudogene TRBV3-2) combines with J gene TRBJ2-2; D is unresolved. There are 15 residues in the CDR3. CDR1 is LGHDT and CDR2 is YNNKEL in the germline V gene (reference sequence). The V and J ends lost 2 bases and 2 bases respectively, with 9 bases between them. The CDR3 region is CASSQLLGNTGELFF. The CDR3 region has the DNA TGTGCCAGCAGCCAACTCCTAGGAAACACCGGGGAGCTGTTTTTT.

The V and J genes are TRBV25-1 and TRBJ2-3; 7 bases are shared with TRBD2. Germline-derived CDR1 and CDR2 are MGHDK and SYGVNS. V was pared by 4 bases and J by 6 bases, with 4 bases of the junction left unmatched. CDR3 length: 13 amino acids. Here the CDR3 reads CASSAREGDTQYF. The DNA for the CDR3 is TGTGCCAGCAGTGCCAGGGAGGGCGATACGCAGTATTTT.

The chain couples TRBV6-5 to TRBJ2-7, with D perhaps TRBD1 (5 bases). V shed 6 bases and J shed 1 base, with 13 bases lying between them. The CDR3 runs 14 residues. The V gene's germline CDR1 is MNHEY and CDR2 SVGAGI. The CDR3 region has the DNA TGTGCCAGCAGACCTACAACAGGTTCCTACGAGCAGTACGTC. Translated, it gives CASRPTTGSYEQYV.

The CDR3 DNA is TGTGCCAGCAGTTCACAGGGCACTTCCTATGGCTACACCTTC. It specifies CASSSQGTSYGYTF. The chain uses TRBV6-2 or TRBV6-3 and TRBJ1-2; TRBD1 might be the D (6 bases). The V and J ends lost 4 bases and 4 bases respectively, with 13 bases between them. The CDR3 is 14 residues long. The germline CDR1 and CDR2 sequences are MNHEY and SVGEGT.

The chain employs TRBV7-2 and TRBJ1-4; 9 nucleotides line up with TRBD1. The CDR3 sequence is 16 residues long. CDR1 is SGHTA, CDR2 FQGNSA, per germline. Trimming removed 1 base from V and 4 bases from J; junction bases left unmatched: 4. The CDR3: CASSLGDRARNEKLFF. In DNA, the CDR3 is TGTGCCAGCAGCTTAGGGGACAGGGCCCGTAATGAAAAACTGTTTTTT.